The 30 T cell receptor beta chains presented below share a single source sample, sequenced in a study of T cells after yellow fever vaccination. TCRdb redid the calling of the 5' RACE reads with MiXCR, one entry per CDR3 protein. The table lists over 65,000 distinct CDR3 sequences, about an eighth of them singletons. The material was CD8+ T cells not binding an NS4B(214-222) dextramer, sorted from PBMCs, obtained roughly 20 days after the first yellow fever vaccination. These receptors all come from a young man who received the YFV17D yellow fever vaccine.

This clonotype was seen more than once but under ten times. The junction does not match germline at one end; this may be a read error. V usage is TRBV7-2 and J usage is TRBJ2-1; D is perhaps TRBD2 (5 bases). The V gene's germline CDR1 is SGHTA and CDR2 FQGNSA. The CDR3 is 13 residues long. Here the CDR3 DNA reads TGTGCCAGCAGCCTAGCAGTGGGGAATGAGCAGTTCTTC. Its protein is CASSLAVGNEQFF.

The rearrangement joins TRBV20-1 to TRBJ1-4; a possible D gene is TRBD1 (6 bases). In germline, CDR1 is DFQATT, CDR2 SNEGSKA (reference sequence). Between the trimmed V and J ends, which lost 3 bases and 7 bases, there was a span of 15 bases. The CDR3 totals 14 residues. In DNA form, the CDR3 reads TGCAGTGCTAGCTACAGGGCTCGGGGTGAAAAACTGTTTTTT. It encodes CSASYRARGEKLFF.

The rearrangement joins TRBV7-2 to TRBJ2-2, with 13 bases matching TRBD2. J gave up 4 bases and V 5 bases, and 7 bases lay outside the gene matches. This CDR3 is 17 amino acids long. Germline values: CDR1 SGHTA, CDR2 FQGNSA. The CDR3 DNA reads TGTGCCAGCAGCCCACTAGCGGGGGGGCCCAGCACCGGGGAGCTGTTTTTT. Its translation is CASSPLAGGPSTGELFF. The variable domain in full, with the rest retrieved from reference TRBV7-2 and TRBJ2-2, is GAGVSQSPSNKVTEKGKDVELRCDPISGHTALYWYRQSLGQGLEFLIYFQGNSAPDKSGLPSDRFSAERTGGSVSTLTIQRTQQEDSAVYLCASSPLAGGPSTGELFFGEGSRLTVL.

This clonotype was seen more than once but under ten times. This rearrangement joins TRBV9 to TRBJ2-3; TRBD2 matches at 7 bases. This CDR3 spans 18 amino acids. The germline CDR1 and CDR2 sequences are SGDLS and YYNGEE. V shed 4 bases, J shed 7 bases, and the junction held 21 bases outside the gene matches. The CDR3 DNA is TGTGCCAGCAGCCCACCCATGGGGGGGGGTGTCCCACCTAATACGCAGTATTTT. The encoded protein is CASSPPMGGGVPPNTQYF. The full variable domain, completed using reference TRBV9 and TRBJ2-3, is DSGVTQTPKHLITATGQRVTLRCSPRSGDLSVYWYQQSLDQGLQFLIQYYNGEERAKGNILERFSAQQFPDLHSELNLSSLELGDSALYFCASSPPMGGGVPPNTQYFGPGTRLTVL.

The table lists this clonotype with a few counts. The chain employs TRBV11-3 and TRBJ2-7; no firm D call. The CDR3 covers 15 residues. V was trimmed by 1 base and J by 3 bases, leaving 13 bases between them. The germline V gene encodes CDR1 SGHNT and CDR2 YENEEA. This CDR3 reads CASSLVVAVLYEQYV. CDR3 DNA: TGTGCCAGCAGCTTAGTGGTGGCAGTCCTCTACGAGCAGTACGTC.

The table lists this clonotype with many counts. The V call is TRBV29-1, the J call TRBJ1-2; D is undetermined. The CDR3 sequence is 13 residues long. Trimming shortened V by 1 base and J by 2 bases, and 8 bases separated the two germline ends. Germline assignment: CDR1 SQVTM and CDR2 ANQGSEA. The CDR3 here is CSVEALKNYGYTF. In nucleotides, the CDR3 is TGCAGCGTTGAAGCCCTCAAGAACTATGGCTACACCTTC.

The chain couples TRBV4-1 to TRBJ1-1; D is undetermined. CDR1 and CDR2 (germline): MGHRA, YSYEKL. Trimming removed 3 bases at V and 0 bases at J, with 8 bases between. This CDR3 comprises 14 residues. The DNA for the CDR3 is TGCGCCAGCAGCCAGACCGAAATGAACACTGAAGCTTTCTTT. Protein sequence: CASSQTEMNTEAFF.

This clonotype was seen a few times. The CDR3 bases are TGTGCCAGCAGTTTGGGACAGCTGAACACTGAAGCTTTCTTT. This sequence encodes CASSLGQLNTEAFF. The chain carries TRBV12-3 or TRBV12-4 and TRBJ1-1, with 7 bases aligning to TRBD1. Germline trimming cut 3 bases from V and 0 bases from J; bases unmatched to any gene: 1. The CDR3 totals 14 residues.

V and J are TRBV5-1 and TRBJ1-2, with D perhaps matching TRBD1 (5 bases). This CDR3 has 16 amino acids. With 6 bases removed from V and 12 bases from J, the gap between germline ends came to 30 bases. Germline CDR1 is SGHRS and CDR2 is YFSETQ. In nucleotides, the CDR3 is TGCGCCAGCAAATCAAAGACCGGGACCGACGCCTCGGGGAACACCTTC. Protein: CASKSKTGTDASGNTF.

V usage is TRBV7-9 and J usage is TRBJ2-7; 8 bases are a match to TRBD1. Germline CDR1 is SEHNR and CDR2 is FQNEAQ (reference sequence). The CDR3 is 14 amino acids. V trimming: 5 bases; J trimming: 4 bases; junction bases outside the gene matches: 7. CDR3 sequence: CASSLPGTGYEQYF. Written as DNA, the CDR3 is TGTGCCAGCAGCCTCCCGGGGACAGGTTACGAGCAGTACTTC.

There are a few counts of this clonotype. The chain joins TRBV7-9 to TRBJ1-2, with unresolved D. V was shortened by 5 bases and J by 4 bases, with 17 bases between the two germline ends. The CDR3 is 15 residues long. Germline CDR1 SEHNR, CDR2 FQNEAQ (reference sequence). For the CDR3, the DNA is TGTGCCAGCAGCCCCCGACTAGACCGCCCCTATGGCTACACCTTC. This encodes CASSPRLDRPYGYTF.

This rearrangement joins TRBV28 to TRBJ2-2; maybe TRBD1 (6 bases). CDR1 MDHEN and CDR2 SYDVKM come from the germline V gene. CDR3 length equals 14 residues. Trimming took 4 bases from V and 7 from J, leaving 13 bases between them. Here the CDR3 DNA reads TGTGCCAGCAGTTGGCAGGGGAGTGTCGGGGAGCTGTTTTTT. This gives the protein CASSWQGSVGELFF.

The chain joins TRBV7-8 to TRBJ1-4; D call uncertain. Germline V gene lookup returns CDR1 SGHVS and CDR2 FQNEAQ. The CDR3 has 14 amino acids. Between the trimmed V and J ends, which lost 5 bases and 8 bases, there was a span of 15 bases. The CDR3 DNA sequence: TGTGCCAGCAGCATACTATCCCATGGGGAAAAACTGTTTTTT. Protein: CASSILSHGEKLFF.

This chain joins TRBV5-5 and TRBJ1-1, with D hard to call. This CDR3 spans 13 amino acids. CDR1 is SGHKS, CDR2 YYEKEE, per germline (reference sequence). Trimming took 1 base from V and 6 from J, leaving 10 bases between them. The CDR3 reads CASSLIGPPEAFF. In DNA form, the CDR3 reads TGTGCCAGCAGCTTGATAGGGCCGCCTGAAGCTTTCTTT.

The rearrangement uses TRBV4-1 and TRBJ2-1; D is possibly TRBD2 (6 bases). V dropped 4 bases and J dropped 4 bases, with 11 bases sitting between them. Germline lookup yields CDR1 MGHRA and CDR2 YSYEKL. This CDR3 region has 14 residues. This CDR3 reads CASSRTGTYNEQFF. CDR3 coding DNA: TGCGCCAGCAGCCGCACCGGGACTTACAATGAGCAGTTCTTC.

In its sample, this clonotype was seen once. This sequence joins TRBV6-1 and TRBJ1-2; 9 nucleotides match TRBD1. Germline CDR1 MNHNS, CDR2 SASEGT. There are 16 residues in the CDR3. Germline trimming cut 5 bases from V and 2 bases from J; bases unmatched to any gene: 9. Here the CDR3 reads CASSPLLGQGNYGYTF. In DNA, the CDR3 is TGTGCCAGCAGTCCTCTCCTGGGACAGGGAAACTATGGCTACACCTTC.

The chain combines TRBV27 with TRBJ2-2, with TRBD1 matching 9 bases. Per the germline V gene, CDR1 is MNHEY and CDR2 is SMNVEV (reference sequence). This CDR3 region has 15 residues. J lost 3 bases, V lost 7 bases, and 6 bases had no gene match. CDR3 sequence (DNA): TGTGCCAGCACCTCCGGACAGGGGCACACCGGGGAGCTGTTTTTT. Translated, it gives CASTSGQGHTGELFF.

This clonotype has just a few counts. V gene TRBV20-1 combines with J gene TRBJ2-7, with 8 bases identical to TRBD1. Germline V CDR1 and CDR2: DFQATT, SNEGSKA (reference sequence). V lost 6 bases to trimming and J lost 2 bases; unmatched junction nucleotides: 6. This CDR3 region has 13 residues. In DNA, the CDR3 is TGCAGTGCGGGGACAGGTGGAACCTACGAGCAGTACTTC. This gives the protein CSAGTGGTYEQYF.

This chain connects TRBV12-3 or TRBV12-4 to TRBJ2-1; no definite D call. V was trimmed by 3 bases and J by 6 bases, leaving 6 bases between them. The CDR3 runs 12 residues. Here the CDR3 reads CASSLMGNEQFF. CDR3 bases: TGTGCCAGCAGTTTGATGGGCAATGAGCAGTTCTTC.

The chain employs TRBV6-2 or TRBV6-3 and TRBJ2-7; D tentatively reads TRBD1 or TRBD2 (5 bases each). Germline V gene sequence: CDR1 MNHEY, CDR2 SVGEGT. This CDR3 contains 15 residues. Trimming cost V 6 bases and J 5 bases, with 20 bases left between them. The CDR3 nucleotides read TGTGCCAGCAGACTACGAGGGCAGGGACGCGACGAGCAGTACTTC. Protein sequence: CASRLRGQGRDEQYF.

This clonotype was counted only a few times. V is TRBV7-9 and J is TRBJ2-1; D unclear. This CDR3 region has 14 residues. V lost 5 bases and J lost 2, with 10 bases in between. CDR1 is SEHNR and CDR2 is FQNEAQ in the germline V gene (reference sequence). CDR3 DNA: TGTGCCAGCAGCCGAGAAGGGACCTACAATGAGCAGTTCTTC. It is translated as CASSREGTYNEQFF.

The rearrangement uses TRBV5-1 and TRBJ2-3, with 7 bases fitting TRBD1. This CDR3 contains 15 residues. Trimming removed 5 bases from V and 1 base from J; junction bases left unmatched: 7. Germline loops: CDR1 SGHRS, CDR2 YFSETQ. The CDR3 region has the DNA TGCGCCAGCAGAACAGGGGTCAGGGGCACAGATACGCAGTATTTT. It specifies CASRTGVRGTDTQYF.

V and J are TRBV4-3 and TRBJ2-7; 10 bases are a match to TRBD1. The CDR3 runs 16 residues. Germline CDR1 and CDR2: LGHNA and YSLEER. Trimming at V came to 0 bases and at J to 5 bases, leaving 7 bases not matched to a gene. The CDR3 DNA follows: TGCGCCAGCAGCCAAGACGTTCGGACAGGGGGGCACGAGCAGTACTTC. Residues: CASSQDVRTGGHEQYF.

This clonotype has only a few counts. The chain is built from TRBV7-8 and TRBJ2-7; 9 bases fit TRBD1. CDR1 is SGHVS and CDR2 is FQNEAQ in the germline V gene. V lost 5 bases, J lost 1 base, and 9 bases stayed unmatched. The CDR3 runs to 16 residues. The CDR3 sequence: CASSPDTGGRSYEQYF. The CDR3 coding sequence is TGTGCCAGCAGCCCGGACACAGGGGGCCGGTCCTACGAGCAGTACTTC.

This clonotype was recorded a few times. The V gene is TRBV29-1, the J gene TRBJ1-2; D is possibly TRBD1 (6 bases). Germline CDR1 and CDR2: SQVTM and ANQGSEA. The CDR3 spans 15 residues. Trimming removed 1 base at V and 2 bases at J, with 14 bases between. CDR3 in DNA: TGCAGCGTTGAAGTTCGGGGGGCAGGAAACTATGGCTACACCTTC. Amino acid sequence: CSVEVRGAGNYGYTF. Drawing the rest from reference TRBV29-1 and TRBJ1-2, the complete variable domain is SAVISQKPSRDICQRGTSLTIQCQVDSQVTMMFWYRQQPGQSLTLIATANQGSEATYESGFVIDKFPISRPNLTFSTLTVSNMSPEDSSIYLCSVEVRGAGNYGYTFGSGTRLTVV.

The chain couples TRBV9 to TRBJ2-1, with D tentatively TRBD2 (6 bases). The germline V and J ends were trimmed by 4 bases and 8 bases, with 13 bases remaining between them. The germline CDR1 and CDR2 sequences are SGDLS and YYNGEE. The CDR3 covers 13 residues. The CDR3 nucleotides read TGTGCCAGCAGCCCCAGACTAGACGATGAGCAGTTCTTC. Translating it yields CASSPRLDDEQFF. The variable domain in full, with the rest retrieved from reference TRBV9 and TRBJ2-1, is DSGVTQTPKHLITATGQRVTLRCSPRSGDLSVYWYQQSLDQGLQFLIQYYNGEERAKGNILERFSAQQFPDLHSELNLSSLELGDSALYFCASSPRLDDEQFFGPGTRLTVL.

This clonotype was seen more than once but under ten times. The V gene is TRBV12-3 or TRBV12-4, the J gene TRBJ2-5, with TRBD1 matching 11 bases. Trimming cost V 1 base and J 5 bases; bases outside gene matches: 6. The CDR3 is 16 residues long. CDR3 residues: CASSLVGDRGFETQYF. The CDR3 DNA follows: TGTGCCAGCAGTTTAGTCGGGGACAGGGGGTTTGAGACCCAGTACTTC.

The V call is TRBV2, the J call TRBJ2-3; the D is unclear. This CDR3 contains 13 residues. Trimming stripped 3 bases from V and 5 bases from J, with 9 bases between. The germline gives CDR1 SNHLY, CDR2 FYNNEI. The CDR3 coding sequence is TGTGCCAGCAGTGATGCCTGGAAAGATACGCAGTATTTT. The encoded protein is CASSDAWKDTQYF.

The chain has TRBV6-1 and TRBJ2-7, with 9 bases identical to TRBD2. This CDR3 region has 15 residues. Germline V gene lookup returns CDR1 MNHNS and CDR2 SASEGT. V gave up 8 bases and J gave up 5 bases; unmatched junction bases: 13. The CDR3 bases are TGTGCCAGCCCCCTTTCAGCGGGGGGCATCCACGAGCAGTACGTC. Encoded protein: CASPLSAGGIHEQYV.

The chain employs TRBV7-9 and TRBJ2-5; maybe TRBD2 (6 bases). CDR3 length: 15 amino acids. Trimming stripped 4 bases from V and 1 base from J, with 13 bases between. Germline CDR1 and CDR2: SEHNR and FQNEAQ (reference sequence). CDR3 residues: CASSSPREFQETQYF. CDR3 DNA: TGTGCCAGCAGCTCTCCACGGGAGTTCCAAGAGACCCAGTACTTC.